This T cell receptor (beta chain) was retrieved from a study of cytomegalovirus exposure and HLA in healthy donors. Study context: Sequencing of around 200 million T cells in an earlier analysis found 100 million to 140 million unique TCR beta sequences.

The germline V gene encodes CDR1 SGHNT and CDR2 YYREEE (reference sequence). The CDR3 extends over 14 amino acids. Trimming removed 2 bases at V and 3 bases at J, with 11 bases between. PCR primers comprised 60 Vbeta and 13 Jbeta primers. Clones were sequenced by immunoSEQ multiplex PCR, and TCRdb holds only the in-frame ones, with some missing. Of some 120,000 clones detected, 76% appear once; the ten largest clones hold 1.9%. General study points: Common viral pathogens were later found to be apparently linked to several of the most significant clusters. According to a later analysis, donors in an Asian-associated ancestry cluster reportedly had fewer N-insertions than the roughly 670-donor mean. Reportedly, cytomegalovirus status was diagnosed with high sensitivity and specificity.

On this clone: Its antigen is still unknown.

The source material was PBMCs. The gene calls are TRBV5-4 and TRBJ1-2, with D uncertain. This clonotype was obtained from a man aged 50 to 59 in good health and CMV-seronegative. The CDR3 loop reads CASSLGRDYYGYTF. The CDR3, as DNA: TGTGCCAGCAGCTTAGGAAGAGACTACTATGGCTACACCTTC.